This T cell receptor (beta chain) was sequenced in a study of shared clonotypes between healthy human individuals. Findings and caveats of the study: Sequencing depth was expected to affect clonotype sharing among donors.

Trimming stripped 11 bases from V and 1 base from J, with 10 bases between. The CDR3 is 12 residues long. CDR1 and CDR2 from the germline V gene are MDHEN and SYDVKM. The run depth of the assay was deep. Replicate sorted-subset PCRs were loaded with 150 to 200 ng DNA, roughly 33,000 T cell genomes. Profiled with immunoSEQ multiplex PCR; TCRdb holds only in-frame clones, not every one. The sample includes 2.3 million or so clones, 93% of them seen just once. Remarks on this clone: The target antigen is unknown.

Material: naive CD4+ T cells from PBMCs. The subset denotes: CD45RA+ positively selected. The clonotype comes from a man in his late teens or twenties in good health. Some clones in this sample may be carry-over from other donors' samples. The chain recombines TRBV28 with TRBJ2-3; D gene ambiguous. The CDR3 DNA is TGTGCCTGCTGTGGGGGCACAGATACGCAGTATTTT. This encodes CACCGGTDTQYF.